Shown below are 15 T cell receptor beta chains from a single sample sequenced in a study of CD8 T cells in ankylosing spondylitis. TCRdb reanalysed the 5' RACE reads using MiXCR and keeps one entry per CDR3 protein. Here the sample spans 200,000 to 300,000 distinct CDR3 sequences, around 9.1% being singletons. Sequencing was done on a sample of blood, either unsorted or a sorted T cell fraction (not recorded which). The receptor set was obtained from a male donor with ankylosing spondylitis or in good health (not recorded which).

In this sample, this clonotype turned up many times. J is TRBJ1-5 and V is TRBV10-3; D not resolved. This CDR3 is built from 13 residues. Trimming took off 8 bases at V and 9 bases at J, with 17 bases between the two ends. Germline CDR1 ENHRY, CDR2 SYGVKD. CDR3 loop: CAIPVGQQGPQHF. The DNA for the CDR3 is TGTGCCATCCCAGTGGGCCAGCAAGGGCCCCAGCATTTT.

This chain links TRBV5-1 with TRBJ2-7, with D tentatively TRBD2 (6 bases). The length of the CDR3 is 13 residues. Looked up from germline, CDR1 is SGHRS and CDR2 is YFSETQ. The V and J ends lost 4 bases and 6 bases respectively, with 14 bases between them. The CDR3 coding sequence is TGCGCCAGCAGCCCCCGGGGGACGAGCGAGCAGTACTTC. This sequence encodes CASSPRGTSEQYF.

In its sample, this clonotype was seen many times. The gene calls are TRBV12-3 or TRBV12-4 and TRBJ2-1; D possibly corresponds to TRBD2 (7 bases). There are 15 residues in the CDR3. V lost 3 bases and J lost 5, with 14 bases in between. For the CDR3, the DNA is TGTGCCAGCAGTTTGGGAGGGGGGCTTAACAATGAGCAGTTCTTC. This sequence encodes CASSLGGGLNNEQFF.

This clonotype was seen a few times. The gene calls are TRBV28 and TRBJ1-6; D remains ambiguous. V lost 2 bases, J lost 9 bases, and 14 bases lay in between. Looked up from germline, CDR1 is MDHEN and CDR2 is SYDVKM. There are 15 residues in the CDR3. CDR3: CASSLPKGVVSPLHF. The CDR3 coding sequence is TGTGCCAGCAGTTTACCGAAAGGAGTGGTTTCACCCCTCCACTTT.

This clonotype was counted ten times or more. The CDR3 is CATTILSLNTEAFF. Here the CDR3 DNA reads TGTGCCACCACCATACTAAGCCTGAACACTGAAGCTTTCTTT. The chain is built from TRBV10-3 and TRBJ1-1; no clear D gene. Per the germline V gene, CDR1 is ENHRY and CDR2 is SYGVKD. The ends were cut back, 10 bases at V and 0 bases at J, with 15 bases in the middle. CDR3 size: 14 residues.

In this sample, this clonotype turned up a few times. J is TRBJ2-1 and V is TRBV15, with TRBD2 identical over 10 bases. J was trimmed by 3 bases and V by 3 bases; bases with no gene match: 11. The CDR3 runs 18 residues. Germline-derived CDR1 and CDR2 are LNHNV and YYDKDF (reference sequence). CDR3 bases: TGTGCCACCAGCAGGGGAGGGCTAGCGGGAGAGTACTACAATGAGCAGTTCTTC. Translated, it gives CATSRGGLAGEYYNEQFF.

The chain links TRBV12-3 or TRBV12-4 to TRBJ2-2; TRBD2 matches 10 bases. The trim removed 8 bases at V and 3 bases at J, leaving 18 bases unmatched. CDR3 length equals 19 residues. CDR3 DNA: TGTGCCAGCTGTGGTTCGACTAGAGCGGGAGGGCCGGACACCGGGGAGCTGTTTTTT. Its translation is CASCGSTRAGGPDTGELFF.

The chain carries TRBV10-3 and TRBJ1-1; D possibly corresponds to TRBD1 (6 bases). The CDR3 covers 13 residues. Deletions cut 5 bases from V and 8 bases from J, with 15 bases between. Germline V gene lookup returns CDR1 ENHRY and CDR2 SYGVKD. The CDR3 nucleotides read TGTGCCATCAGTCCAGAGGGGGAGAGGGAAGCTTTCTTT. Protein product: CAISPEGEREAFF.

CDR3 loop: CASSPSPGTSGRPYNEQFF. The CDR3 nucleotides are TGCGCCAGCAGCCCCTCCCCCGGGACTAGCGGGAGACCGTACAATGAGCAGTTCTTC. The V and J genes are TRBV4-1 and TRBJ2-1; 14 positions agree with TRBD2. After removal of 4 bases from V and 4 bases from J, the junction contained 12 bases not matched to a gene. Germline V CDR1 and CDR2: MGHRA, YSYEKL. This CDR3 has 19 amino acids.

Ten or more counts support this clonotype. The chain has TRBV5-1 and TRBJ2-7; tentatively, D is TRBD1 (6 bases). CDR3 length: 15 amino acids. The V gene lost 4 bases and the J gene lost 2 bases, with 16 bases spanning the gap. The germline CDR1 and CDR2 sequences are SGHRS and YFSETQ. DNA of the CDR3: TGCGCCAGCAGCCCAACAGGGCCCGGGACCTACGAGCAGTACTTC. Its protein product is CASSPTGPGTYEQYF.

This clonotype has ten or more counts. In DNA form, the CDR3 reads TGTGCCAGCAGCTTTCCTGCTCAAGAGACCCAGTACTTC. Its translation is CASSFPAQETQYF. The chain combines TRBV7-2 with TRBJ2-5; D gene ambiguous. The CDR3 totals 13 residues. Germline values: CDR1 SGHTA, CDR2 FQGNSA. Trimming removed 3 bases at V and 2 bases at J, with 7 bases between.

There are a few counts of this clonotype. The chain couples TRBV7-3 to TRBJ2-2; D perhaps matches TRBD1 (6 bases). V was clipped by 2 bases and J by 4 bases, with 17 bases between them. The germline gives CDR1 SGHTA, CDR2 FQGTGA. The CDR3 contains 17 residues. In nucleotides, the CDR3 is TGTGCCAGCAGCTTATGGGCTCCGGGACACAGCACCGGGGAGCTGTTTTTT. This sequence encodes CASSLWAPGHSTGELFF.

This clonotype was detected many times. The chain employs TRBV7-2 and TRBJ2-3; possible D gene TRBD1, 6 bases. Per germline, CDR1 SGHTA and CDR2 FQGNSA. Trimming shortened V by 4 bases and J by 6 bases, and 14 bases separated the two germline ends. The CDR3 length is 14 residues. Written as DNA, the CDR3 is TGTGCCAGCAGCTCAGAAAACAGGGCGGATACGCAGTATTTT. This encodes CASSSENRADTQYF.

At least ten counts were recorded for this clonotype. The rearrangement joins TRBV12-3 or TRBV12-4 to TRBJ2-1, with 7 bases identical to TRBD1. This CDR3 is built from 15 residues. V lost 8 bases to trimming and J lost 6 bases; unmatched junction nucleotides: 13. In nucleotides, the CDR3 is TGTGCCAGCCACCCGGGACAGTTACTTAGCAATGAGCAGTTCTTC. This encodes CASHPGQLLSNEQFF.

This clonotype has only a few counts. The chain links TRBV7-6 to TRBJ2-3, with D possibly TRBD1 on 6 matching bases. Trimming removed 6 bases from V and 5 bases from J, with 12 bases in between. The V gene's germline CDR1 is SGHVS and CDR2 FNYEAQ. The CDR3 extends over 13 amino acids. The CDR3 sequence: CASSRTGIDTQYF. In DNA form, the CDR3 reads TGTGCCAGCAGTCGTACAGGGATAGATACGCAGTATTTT.